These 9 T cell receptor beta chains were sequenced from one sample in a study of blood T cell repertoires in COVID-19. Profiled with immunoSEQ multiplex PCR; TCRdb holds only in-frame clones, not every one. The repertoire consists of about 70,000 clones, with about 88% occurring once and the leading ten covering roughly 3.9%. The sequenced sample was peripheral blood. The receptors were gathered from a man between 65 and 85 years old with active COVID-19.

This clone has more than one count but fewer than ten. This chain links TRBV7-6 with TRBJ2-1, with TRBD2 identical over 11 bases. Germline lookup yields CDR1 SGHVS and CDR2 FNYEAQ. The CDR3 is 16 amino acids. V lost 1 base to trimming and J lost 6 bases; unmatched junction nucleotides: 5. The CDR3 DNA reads TGTGCCAGCAGCTTAGGGCTAGCGGGAGGCCCCAATGAGCAGTTCTTC. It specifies CASSLGLAGGPNEQFF.

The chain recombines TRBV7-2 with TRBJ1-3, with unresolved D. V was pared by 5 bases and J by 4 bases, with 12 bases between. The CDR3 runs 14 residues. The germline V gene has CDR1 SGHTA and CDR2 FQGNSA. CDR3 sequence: CASSPNAGGNTIYF. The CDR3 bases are TGTGCCAGCAGCCCCAACGCGGGGGGAAACACCATATATTTT.

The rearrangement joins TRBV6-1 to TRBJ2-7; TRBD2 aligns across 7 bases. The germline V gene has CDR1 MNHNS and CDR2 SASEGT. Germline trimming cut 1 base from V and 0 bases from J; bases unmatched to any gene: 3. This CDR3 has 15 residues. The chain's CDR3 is CASSEGSGASYEQYF. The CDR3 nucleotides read TGTGCCAGCAGTGAAGGGAGCGGGGCCTCCTACGAGCAGTACTTC.

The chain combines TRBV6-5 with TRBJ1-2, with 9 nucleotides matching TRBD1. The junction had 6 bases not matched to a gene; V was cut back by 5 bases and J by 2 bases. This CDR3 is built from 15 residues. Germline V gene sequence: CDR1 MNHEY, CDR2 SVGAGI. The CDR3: CASSPQGAANYGYTF. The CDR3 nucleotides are TGTGCCAGCAGTCCACAGGGGGCGGCGAACTATGGCTACACCTTC.

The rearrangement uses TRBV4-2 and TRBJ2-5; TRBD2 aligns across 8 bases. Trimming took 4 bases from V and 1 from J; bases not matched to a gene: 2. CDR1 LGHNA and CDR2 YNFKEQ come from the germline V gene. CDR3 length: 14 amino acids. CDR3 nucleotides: TGTGCCAGCAGCCCTAGCGGGTTCCAAGAGACCCAGTACTTC. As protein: CASSPSGFQETQYF.

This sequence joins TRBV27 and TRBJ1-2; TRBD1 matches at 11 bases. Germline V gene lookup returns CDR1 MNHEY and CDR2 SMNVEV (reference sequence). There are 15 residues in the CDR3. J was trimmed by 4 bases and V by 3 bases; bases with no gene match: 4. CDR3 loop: CASSLDRGRFYGYTF. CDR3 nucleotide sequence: TGTGCCAGCAGTTTGGACAGGGGGCGCTTCTATGGCTACACCTTC.

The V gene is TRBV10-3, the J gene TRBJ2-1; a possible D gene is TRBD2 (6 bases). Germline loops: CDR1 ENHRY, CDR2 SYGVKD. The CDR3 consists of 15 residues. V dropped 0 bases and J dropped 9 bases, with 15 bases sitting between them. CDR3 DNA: TGTGCCATCAGTGAGTCAGGGACTTTATCGGGTGAGCAGTTCTTC. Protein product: CAISESGTLSGEQFF.

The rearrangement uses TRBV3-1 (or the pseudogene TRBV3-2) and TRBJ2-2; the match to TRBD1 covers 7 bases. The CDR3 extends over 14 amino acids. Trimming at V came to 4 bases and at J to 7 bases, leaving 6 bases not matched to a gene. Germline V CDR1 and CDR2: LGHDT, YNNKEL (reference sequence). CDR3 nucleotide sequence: TGTGCCAGCAGCCGCTCCCCAGGGGGCGGGGAGCTGTTTTTT. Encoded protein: CASSRSPGGGELFF.

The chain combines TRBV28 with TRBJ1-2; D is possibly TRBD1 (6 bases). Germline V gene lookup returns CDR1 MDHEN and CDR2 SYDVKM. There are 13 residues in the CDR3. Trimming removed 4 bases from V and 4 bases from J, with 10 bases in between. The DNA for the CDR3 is TGTGCCAGCAGTTGGGGAGGGGGCTATGGCTACACCTTC. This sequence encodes CASSWGGGYGYTF.